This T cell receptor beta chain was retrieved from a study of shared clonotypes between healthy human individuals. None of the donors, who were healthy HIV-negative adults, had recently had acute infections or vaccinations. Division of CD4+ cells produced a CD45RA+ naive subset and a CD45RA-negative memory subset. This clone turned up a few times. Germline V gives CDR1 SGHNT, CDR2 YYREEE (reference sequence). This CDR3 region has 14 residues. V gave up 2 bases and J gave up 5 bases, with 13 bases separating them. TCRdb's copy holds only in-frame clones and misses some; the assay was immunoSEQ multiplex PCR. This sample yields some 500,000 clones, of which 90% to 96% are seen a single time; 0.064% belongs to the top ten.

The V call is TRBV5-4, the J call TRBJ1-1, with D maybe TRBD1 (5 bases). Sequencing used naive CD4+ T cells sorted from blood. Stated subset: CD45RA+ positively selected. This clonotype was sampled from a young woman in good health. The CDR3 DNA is TGTGCCAGCAGCTTACGAGGGTGGGGGACTGAAGCTTTCTTT. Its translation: CASSLRGWGTEAFF.